This is a list of T cell receptor beta chains from one sample in a study of OX40 agonist ivuxolimab in advanced cancers. Libraries were prepared by immunoSEQ multiplex PCR; TCRdb keeps only in-frame clonotypes and omits some of them. The top ten clones hold roughly 2.5% of a sample with about 45,000 clones, 80% to 90% of them seen once. The sequences come from CD4+ or CD8+ T cells sorted from blood, collected in a trial of the OX40 agonist ivuxolimab. The receptor set was obtained from an adult with an advanced solid tumor such as melanoma, head and neck, liver or kidney cancer. CDR3s include the opening cysteine and the closing phenylalanine or tryptophan. The D gene is left open where the match is weak. Part of the rows lack a size; the others show once, few, many or a class for expanded clones.

-	-	TRBV6-6	TRBJ2-7	CASSYGRRSYEQYF	TGTGCCAGCAGCTACGGACGTCGCTCCTACGAGCAGTACTTC
-	-	TRBV9	TRBJ1-2	CASRSSGSYGYTF	TGTGCCAGCAGGAGTTCAGGCTCCTATGGCTACACCTTC
-	-	TRBV9	TRBJ2-7	CASSVGQGAWEQYF	TGTGCCAGCAGCGTAGGTCAGGGAGCGTGGGAGCAGTACTTC
-	TRBD1	TRBV6-1	TRBJ2-7	CASSVSGQGLNYEQYF	TGTGCCAGCAGTGTCTCGGGACAGGGACTGAATTACGAGCAGTACTTC
-	TRBD1	TRBV4-2	TRBJ2-7	CASSRTGALAYEQYF	TGTGCCAGCAGCCGTACAGGGGCCTTAGCTTACGAGCAGTACTTC
-	TRBD1	TRBV5-6	TRBJ1-2	CASSPDRAYGYTF	TGCGCCAGCAGCCCGGACAGGGCCTATGGCTACACCTTC
-	TRBD1	TRBV2	TRBJ2-3	CASRLQGAIDTQYF	TGTGCCAGCAGACTACAGGGGGCAATAGATACGCAGTATTTT
-	-	TRBV19	TRBJ2-7	CASSVAWDTSYEQYF	TGTGCCAGTAGTGTGGCCTGGGACACCTCCTACGAGCAGTACTTC
-	TRBD1	TRBV2	TRBJ1-1	CASSEVGRQGRGAEAFF	TGTGCCAGCAGTGAAGTGGGGCGACAGGGGCGGGGGGCTGAAGCTTTCTTT
-	-	TRBV10-1	TRBJ2-1	CASSEWSGGGEQFF	TGCGCCAGCAGTGAATGGTCTGGGGGCGGTGAGCAGTTCTTC
-	TRBD2	TRBV7-9	TRBJ2-3	CASSPRLAGVTYSTDTQYF	TGTGCCAGCAGCCCTAGACTAGCGGGCGTCACTTATAGCACAGATACGCAGTATTTT
once	-	TRBV5-6	TRBJ2-7	CASKGAARDTYEQYF	TGTGCCAGCAAAGGGGCCGCCCGGGACACCTACGAGCAGTACTTC
-	TRBD1	TRBV6-5	TRBJ2-7	CATLDRGLSYEQYF	TGTGCCACCCTTGACAGGGGGCTTTCCTACGAGCAGTACTTC
-	-	TRBV25-1	TRBJ1-1	CASENRVSEAFF	TGTGCCAGCGAGAACAGGGTATCCGAAGCTTTCTTT
-	-	TRBV29-1	TRBJ1-5	CSVRGWDSNQPQHF	TGCAGCGTTAGGGGTTGGGATAGCAATCAGCCCCAGCATTTT
-	-	TRBV6-6	TRBJ2-7	CASSFDRYPNYEQYF	TGTGCCAGCAGTTTCGACCGTTATCCCAACTACGAGCAGTACTTC
-	-	TRBV13	TRBJ1-1	CASSLRAPTGNTEAFF	TGTGCCAGCAGCTTAAGGGCCCCAACAGGGAACACTGAAGCTTTCTTT
-	-	TRBV27	TRBJ1-5	CASSFEGLMQPQHF	TGTGCCAGCAGTTTTGAGGGTCTAATGCAGCCCCAGCATTTT
once	-	TRBV19	TRBJ2-7	CASSIWGRYEQHF	TGTGCCAGTAGTATTTGGGGACGTTACGAGCAGCACTTC
-	TRBD1	TRBV7-2	TRBJ1-4	CASSLISGGTNEKLFF	TGTGCCAGCAGCTTAATTTCAGGGGGAACTAATGAAAAACTGTTTTTT
-	TRBD2	TRBV12-5	TRBJ2-3	CASVPSIAGQQYF	TGTGCTAGTGTTCCAAGTATAGCGGGACAGCAGTATTTT
-	-	TRBV30	TRBJ2-7	CAWSSNYEQYF	TGTGCCTGGAGTTCTAACTACGAGCAGTACTTC
-	TRBD1	TRBV5-6	TRBJ1-2	CASSPGQPNYGYTF	TGTGCCAGCAGCCCGGGACAGCCGAACTATGGCTACACCTTC
-	-	TRBV11-1	TRBJ1-2	CASSLGGQLSTYGYTF	TGTGCCAGCAGCTTAGGGGGCCAGCTCTCAACTTATGGCTACACCTTC
-	-	TRBV29-1	TRBJ2-5	CSVGPLGGQETQYF	TGCAGCGTTGGTCCGTTGGGGGGCCAAGAGACCCAGTACTTC
once	-	TRBV19	TRBJ2-1	CASSIAGAYNEQFF	TGTGCCAGTAGTATAGCGGGAGCATACAATGAGCAGTTCTTC
-	-	TRBV6-5	TRBJ1-5	CASSYSMKGGNQPQHF	TGTGCCAGCAGTTACTCGATGAAGGGAGGCAATCAGCCCCAGCATTTT
-	TRBD2	TRBV5-1	TRBJ2-7	CASSLGAGGPGEQYF	TGCGCCAGCAGCTTGGGCGCGGGGGGGCCGGGCGAGCAGTACTTC
-	TRBD1	TRBV18	TRBJ2-7	CASSPGDRVSYEQYF	TGTGCCAGCTCACCGGGGGACAGGGTAAGCTACGAGCAGTACTTC